This T cell receptor (beta chain) was sequenced in a study of blood T cell repertoires in COVID-19. Study at large: Donors in the United States, Italy and Spain gave samples during acute or convalescent COVID-19. T cells, B-cell-depleted T cells, or PBMCs supplied cDNA or gDNA.

Individuals drawn from approximately 26 US areas were about 18 to 95 years old. The study assigned cohorts using participant-reported clinical history. Trimming pared 3 bases from V and 2 bases from J, leaving 23 bases between. The CDR3 has 18 amino acids. Germline V gene lookup returns CDR1 LGHNT and CDR2 FRNRAP. The repertoire was sequenced with immunoSEQ multiplex PCR; TCRdb's copy has only in-frame clones and lacks some. The sample has 82,000 or so clones, about 89% seen once; the top ten hold 1.2%. Input material: PBMCs or T cells enriched from blood (not recorded which). V and J are TRBV12-5 and TRBJ2-7, with a weak D call TRBD1 (6 bases). The source of this sequence is a woman between 50 and 59 years old with acute COVID-19. The CDR3 nucleotides are TGTGCTAGTGGTTTTTTGGTCAAAGGACAGCCGACAACCTACGAGCAGTACTTC. Translated, it gives CASGFLVKGQPTTYEQYF.